This T cell receptor (beta chain) was sequenced in a study of human T cells and chemical hapten exposure (dated by TCRdb to the early 2020s). For the wider study: For sensitization, 2% DPC in acetone was applied to an approximately 2 cm by approximately 2 cm area of upper inner arm skin. Patients additionally received weekly therapeutic DPC doses to the scalp throughout the approximately 25-week study period. Alopecia areata with under or over 50% scalp involvement, alopecia totalis and alopecia universalis were represented in the patient cohort, which was mostly female. Libraries were pooled for sequencing, and variation in per-sample TCR yields was attributed mainly to small differences in library volumes within the pool. Patch testing was performed on the upper back with Finn chambers containing 0.01% DPC, and the patch tests were scored after 6 days according to International Contact Dermatitis Research Group standards. Approximately 30 alopecia patients provided blood for TCR sequencing at one to four time points (pre-sensitization, 2, 6 and 24 weeks). Blood was sampled from patients pre-sensitization (week 0) and at 2, 6 and about 24 weeks after DPC sensitization. In alopecia patients, the study followed how the peripheral blood TCR repertoire changed in vivo over primary and secondary sensitization to diphenylcyclopropenone (DPC), a hapten.

Receptor amplification or capture employed RACE. The sequencing machine was a NextSeq 500. Library preparation attached unique molecular identifiers to individual cDNA molecules for quantitative, reproducible TCR counting. For every blood RNA sample, sequencing covered both the TCR alpha and TCR beta chains. On the authors' methods: A median of about 100,000 TCRs per sample was observed, with a range of 23,224 to 690,600. V, J and CDR3 annotation of the TCR reads was performed with the Decombinator software suite. For the PS versus PT1 abundance plots, all samples were subsampled to the same number of TCRs (28,000). TCRs were defined as expanded if absent before sensitization and observed at least eight times at the 2-week time point. Clones were called with MiXCR by TCRdb after fastp trimmed the public reads at Q25, and only in-frame beta chains were retained. Rows are combined by CDR3 protein, so each entry shows the most common genes and DNA. These V and J calls derive from TCRdb rather than the authors' analysis. Within this sample are approximately 370,000 distinct CDR3 sequences, with around 5% of them counted one time only. The ten largest clones take up over 7% of the sample.

On the study overall, not on this receptor specifically: All patients had alopecia, a presumed autoimmune disease, so their immune response might differ from that of healthy individuals. After repeated subsampling, changes were observed in the strength of the expansion versus patch-test correlation and in the threshold at which the correlation became significant. DPC sensitization did not change how many TCRs were above 1 in 1000 frequency, and no evidence was found of alterations in global repertoire structure. A positive correlation was found between the number of PT1 expanded TCRs and patch test score, with significance reached at thresholds 8, 16 and 32 but not 4. Compared with pre-sensitization or healthy control sets, expanded TCRs formed significantly more large CDR3 similarity clusters, which is consistent with antigen-driven responses.

To note about this clonotype: Its target antigen remains unknown. One base away there is no much larger clone; base qualities are not given.

V was cut back by 1 base and J by 2 bases, leaving a gap of 9 bases between them. CDR3 length: 15 amino acids, cysteine to phenylalanine. Kept here is only the CDR3 DNA, which spans 45 bases and is read in frame from base 1. CDR1 and CDR2, per the germline V gene (reference sequence), are LNHNV and YYDKDF. This sample's time point label indicates: pre-sensitization, week 0. The treatment or condition label here, explained by the study, means: therapeutic diphenylcyclopropenone sensitization with weekly scalp DPC. Blood at each patch-test visit was drawn before the patch test was applied. Eligible patients were aged 18 to 70, diagnosed with alopecia, deemed suitable for DPC therapy, and excluded if pregnant. Total RNA was extracted from unfractionated whole blood that had been collected in Tempus Blood RNA tubes.

The chain uses TRBV15 and TRBJ2-1; 6 matching bases give a weak D call of TRBD2. The receptor's source is a woman younger than 30 with alopecia areata. Some clones in this sample may be carry-over from other donors' samples. The starting material was whole blood, obtained in connection with sensitization to the hapten diphenylcyclopropenone (DPC). The nucleotide sequence reads as follows: TGTGCCACCAGCAGAGGGGACTCAACCTACAATGAGCAGTTCTTC. This yields the protein CATSRGDSTYNEQFF. Extended through the reference TRBV15 and TRBJ2-1 proteins, this CDR3 yields the full variable domain: DAMVIQNPRYQVTQFGKPVTLSCSQTLNHNVMYWYQQKSSQAPKLLFHYYDKDFNNEADTPDNFQSRRPNTSFCFLDIRSPGLGDTAMYLCATSRGDSTYNEQFFGPGTRLTVL.